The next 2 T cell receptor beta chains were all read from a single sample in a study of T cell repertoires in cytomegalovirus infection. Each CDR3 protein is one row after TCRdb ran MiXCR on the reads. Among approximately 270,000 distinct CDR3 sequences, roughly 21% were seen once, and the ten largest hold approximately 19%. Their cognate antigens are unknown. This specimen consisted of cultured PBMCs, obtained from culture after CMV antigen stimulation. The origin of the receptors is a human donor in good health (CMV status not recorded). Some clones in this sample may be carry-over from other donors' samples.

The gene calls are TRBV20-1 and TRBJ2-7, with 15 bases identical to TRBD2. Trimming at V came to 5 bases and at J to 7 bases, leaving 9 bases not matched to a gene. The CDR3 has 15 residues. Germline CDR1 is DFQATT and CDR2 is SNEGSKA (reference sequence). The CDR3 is CSAGGTSGRISEQYF. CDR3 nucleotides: TGCAGTGCTGGGGGGACTAGCGGGAGGATCTCAGAGCAGTACTTC.

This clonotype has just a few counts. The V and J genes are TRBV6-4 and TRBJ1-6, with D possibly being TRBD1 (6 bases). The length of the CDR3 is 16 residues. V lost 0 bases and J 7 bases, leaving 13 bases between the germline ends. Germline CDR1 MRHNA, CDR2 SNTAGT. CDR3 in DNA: TGTGCCAGCAGTGACTCGAGGGGGGTTTCCAATTCACCCCTCCACTTT. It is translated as CASSDSRGVSNSPLHF.